Sequencing of this TCR beta chain was carried out in a study of long-term antiretroviral therapy in people with HIV. Findings and caveats of the study: Diversity measured after ART increased yet remained under transplant donor controls. Repertoire composition at all time points was dominated by clones that had expanded before ART.

Germline CDR1 and CDR2: LNHDA and SQIVND (reference sequence). The CDR3 extends over 15 amino acids. The germline V and J ends were trimmed by 5 bases and 6 bases, with 14 bases remaining between them. As to this clone: The antigen is undetermined.

Assay version v3.0 of immunoSEQ was used, and it was run at survey level. The sequencing target was about 35,000-55,000 T-cell genomes per sample. Profiled with immunoSEQ multiplex PCR; TCRdb holds only in-frame clones, not every one. Among around 15,000 clones, 75% to 85% were seen once, and the ten largest hold over 20%. Each donor provided at least one pre-ART PBMC sample and at least two post-ART PBMC samples. This clonotype was sampled from a man aged 35-49 years with HIV. The sequencing here drew on unsorted PBMCs, taken 2.1 years after starting antiretroviral therapy. The chain couples TRBV19 to TRBJ1-6; a possible D gene is TRBD1 (5 bases). Here the CDR3 reads CASSVQGALNSPLHF. Here the CDR3 DNA reads TGTGCCAGTAGTGTTCAGGGTGCCCTTAATTCACCCCTCCACTTT.